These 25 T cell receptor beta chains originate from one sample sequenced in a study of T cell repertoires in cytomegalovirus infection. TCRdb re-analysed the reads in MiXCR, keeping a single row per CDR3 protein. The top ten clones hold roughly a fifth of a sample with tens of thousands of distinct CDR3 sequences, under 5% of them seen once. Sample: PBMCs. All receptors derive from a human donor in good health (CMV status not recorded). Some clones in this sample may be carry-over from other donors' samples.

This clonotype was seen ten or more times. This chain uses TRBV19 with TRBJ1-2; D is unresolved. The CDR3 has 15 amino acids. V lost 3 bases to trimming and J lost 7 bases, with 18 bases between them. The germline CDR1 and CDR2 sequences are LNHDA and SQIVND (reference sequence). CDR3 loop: CASSIGQTVIRGYTF. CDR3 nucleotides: TGTGCCAGTAGTATCGGTCAGACCGTAATACGTGGCTACACCTTC.

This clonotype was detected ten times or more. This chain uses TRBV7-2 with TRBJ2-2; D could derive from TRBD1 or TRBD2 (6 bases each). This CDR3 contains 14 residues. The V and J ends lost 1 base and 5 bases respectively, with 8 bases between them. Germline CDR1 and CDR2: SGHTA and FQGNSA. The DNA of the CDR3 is TGTGCCAGCAGCTTAGGGGGGGCAACCGGGGAGCTGTTTTTT. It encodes CASSLGGATGELFF.

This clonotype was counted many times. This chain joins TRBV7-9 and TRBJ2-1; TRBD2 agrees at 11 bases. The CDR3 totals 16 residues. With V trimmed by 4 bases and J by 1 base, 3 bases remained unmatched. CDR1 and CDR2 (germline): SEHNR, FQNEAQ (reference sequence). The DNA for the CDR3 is TGTGCCAGCAGCTCCAGACTAGCGGGGTCCTACAATGAGCAGTTCTTC. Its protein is CASSSRLAGSYNEQFF.

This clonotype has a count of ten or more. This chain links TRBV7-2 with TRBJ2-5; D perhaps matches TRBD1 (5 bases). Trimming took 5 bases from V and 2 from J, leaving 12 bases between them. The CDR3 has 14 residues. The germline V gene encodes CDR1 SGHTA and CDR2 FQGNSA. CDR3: CASSPRQWQETQYF. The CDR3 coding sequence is TGTGCCAGCAGCCCGAGACAGTGGCAAGAGACCCAGTACTTC.

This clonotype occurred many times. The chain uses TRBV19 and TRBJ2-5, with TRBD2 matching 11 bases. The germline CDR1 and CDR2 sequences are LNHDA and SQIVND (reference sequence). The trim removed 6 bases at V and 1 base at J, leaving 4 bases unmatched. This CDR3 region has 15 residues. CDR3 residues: CASRRLAGTQETQYF. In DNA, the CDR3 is TGTGCCAGTAGGAGACTAGCGGGGACCCAAGAGACCCAGTACTTC.

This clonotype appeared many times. CDR3 protein: CASSFSSGSWELFF. CDR3 nucleotides: TGTGCCAGCAGCTTTTCTAGCGGGAGCTGGGAGCTGTTTTTT. The J gene is TRBJ2-2, the V gene TRBV7-2; TRBD2 matches at 10 bases. V shed 3 bases and J 9 bases; nucleotides not matched to a gene: 4. CDR3 length equals 14 residues. Germline CDR1 and CDR2: SGHTA and FQGNSA.

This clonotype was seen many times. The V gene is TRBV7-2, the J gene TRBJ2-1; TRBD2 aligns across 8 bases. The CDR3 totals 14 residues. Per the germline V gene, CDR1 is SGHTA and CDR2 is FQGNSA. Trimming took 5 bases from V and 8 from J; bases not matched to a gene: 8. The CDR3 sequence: CASSPYAGGDEQFF. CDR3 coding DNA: TGTGCCAGCAGCCCCTACGCGGGAGGAGATGAGCAGTTCTTC.

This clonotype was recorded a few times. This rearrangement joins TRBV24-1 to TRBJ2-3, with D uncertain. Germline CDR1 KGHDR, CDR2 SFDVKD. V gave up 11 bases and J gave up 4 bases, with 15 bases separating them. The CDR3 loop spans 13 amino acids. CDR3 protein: CAKKGIYPDTQYF. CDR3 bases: TGTGCCAAGAAAGGGATCTACCCAGATACGCAGTATTTT.

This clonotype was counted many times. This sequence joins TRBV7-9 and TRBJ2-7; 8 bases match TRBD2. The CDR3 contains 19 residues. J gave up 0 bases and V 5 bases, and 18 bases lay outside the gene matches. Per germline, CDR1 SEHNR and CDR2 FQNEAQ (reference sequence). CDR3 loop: CASSPPFSGNQKSSYEQYF. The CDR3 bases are TGTGCCAGCAGCCCCCCTTTTAGCGGGAACCAAAAATCCTCCTACGAGCAGTACTTC.

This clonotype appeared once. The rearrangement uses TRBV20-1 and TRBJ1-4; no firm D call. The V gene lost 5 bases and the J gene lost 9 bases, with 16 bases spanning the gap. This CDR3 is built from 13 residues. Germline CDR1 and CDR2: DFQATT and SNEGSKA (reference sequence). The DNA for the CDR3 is TGCAGTGCTCTGGCCCAGGTTTACAAAAAACTGTTTTTT. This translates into CSALAQVYKKLFF.

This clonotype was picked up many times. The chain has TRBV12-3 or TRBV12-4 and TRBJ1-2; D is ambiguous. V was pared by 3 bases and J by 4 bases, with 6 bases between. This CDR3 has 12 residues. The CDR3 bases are TGTGCCAGCAGTTTCGAATCCTATGGCTACACCTTC. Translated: CASSFESYGYTF.

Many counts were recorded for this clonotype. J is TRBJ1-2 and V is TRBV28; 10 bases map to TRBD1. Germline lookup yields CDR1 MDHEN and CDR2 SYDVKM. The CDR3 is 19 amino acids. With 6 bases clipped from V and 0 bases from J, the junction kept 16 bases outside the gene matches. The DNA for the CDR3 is TGTGCCAGCAGCACTATAATCGGACAGGGGGGAAGAGCTAACTATGGCTACACCTTC. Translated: CASSTIIGQGGRANYGYTF.

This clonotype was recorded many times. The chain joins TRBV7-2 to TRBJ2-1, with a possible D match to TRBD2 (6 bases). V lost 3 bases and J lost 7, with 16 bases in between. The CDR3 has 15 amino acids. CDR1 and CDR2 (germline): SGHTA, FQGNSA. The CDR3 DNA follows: TGTGCCAGCAGCTTTTTCGGGAGTGCGTGGAATGAGCAGTTCTTC. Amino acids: CASSFFGSAWNEQFF.

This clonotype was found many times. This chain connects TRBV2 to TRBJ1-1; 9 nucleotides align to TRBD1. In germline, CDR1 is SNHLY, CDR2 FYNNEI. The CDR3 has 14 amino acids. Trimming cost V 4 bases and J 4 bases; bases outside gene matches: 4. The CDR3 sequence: CASSADRGITEAFF. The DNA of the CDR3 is TGTGCCAGCAGTGCGGACAGGGGAATCACTGAAGCTTTCTTT.

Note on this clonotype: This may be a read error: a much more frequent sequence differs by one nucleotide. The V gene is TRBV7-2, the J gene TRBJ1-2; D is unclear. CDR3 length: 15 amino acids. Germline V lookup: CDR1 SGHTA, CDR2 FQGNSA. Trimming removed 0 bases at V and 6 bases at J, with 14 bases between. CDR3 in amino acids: CASSLAAGSSDGYTF. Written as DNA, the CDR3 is TGTGCCAGCAGCTTAGCGGCGGGGAGCAGCGATGGCTACACCTTC.

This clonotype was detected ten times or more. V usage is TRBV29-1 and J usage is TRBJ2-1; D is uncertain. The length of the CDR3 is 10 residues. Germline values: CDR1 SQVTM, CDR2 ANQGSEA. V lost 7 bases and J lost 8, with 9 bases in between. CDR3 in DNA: TGCAGCGGTGTTCGGCATGAGCAGTTCTTC. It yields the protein CSGVRHEQFF.

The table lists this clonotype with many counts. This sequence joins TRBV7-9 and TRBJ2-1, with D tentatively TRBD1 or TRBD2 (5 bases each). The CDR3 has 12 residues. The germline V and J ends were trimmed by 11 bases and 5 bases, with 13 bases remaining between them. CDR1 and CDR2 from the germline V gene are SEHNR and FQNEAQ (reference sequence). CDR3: CALEGEHNEQFF. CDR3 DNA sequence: TGTGCCTTGGAAGGGGAGCACAATGAGCAGTTCTTC.

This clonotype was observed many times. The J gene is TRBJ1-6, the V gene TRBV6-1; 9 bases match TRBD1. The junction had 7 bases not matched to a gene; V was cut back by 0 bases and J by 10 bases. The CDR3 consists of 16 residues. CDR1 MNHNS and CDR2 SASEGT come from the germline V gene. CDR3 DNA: TGTGCCAGCAGTGAAGCGGTGGGACAGGGTGGATCACCCCTCCACTTT. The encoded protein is CASSEAVGQGGSPLHF.

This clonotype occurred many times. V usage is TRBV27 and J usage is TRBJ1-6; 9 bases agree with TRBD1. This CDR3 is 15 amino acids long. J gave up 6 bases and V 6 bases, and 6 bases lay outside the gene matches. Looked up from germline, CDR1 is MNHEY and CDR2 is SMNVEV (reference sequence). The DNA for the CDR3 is TGTGCCAGCAGAGAGGACAGGGGTGGTAATTCACCCCTCCACTTT. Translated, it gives CASREDRGGNSPLHF.

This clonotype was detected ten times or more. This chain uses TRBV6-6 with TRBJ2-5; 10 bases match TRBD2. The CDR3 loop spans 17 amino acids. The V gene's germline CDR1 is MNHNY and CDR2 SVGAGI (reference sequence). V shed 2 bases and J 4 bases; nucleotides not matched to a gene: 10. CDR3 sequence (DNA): TGTGCCAGCAGTTACCTAGCGGGAGAAGGGGGACGAGAGACCCAGTACTTC. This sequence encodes CASSYLAGEGGRETQYF.

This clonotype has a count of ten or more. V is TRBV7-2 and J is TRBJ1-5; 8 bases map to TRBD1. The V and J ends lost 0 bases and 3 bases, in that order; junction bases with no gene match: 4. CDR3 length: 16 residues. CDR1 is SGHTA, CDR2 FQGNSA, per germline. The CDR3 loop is CASSLAGRGHNQPQHF. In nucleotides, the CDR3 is TGTGCCAGCAGCTTAGCGGGCAGGGGGCACAATCAGCCCCAGCATTTT.

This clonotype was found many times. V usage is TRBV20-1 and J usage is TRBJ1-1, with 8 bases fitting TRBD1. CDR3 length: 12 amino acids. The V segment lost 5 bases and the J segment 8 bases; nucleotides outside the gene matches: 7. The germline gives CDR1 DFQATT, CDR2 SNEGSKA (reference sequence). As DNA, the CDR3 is TGCAGTGCTCGTAGGACAGGGAGGGAAGCTTTCTTT. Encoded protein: CSARRTGREAFF.

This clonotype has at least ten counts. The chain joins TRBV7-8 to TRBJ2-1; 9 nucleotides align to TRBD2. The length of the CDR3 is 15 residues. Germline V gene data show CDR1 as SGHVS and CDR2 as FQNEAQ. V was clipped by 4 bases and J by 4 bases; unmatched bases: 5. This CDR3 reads CASSSLAGVYNEQFF. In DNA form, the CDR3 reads TGTGCCAGCAGCTCCTTAGCGGGGGTGTACAATGAGCAGTTCTTC.

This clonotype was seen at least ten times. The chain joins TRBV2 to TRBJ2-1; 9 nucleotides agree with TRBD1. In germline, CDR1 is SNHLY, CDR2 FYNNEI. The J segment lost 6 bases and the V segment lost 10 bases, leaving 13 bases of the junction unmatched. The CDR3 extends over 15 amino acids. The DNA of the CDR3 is TGTGCCATTCAGACCGGGACAGGGCGTTTCAATGAGCAGTTCTTC. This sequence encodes CAIQTGTGRFNEQFF.

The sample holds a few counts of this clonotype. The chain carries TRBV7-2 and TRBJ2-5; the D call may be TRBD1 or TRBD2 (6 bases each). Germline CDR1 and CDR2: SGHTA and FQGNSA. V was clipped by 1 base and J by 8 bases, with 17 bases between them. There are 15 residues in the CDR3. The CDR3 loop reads CASSLGGGQGGTQYF. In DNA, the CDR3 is TGTGCCAGCAGCTTAGGTGGGGGGCAAGGAGGAACCCAGTACTTC.